This TCR beta chain was captured by sequencing in a study of T cells in Graves' hyperthyroidism and ophthalmopathy. Study-level points and caveats: The model forecast ophthalmopathy, anticipating it by a median around 6.5 months before onset.

This clonotype was found many times. Its matching antigen is unknown. Researchers amplified the TCR beta CDR3 regions from RNA transcripts. First-round RT-PCR with HTBI primers amplified the TCR CDR3 region. MiXCR was run by TCRdb on the multiplex PCR reads, yielding one entry per CDR3 protein. The sample has a few hundred thousand distinct CDR3 sequences; about 43% are singletons. This TCR derives from a woman aged 18 to 35 with Graves' hyperthyroidism. The source material was peripheral blood or thyroid tissue (not recorded which).

The CDR3 spells CASTKGWNSNQPQHF. CDR3 nucleotides: TGTGCCAGCACCAAAGGTTGGAATAGCAATCAGCCCCAGCATTTT. The chain joins TRBV2 to TRBJ1-5, with D hard to call. V dropped 7 bases and J dropped 0 bases, with 13 bases sitting between them. Germline CDR1 SNHLY, CDR2 FYNNEI. This CDR3 region has 15 residues.